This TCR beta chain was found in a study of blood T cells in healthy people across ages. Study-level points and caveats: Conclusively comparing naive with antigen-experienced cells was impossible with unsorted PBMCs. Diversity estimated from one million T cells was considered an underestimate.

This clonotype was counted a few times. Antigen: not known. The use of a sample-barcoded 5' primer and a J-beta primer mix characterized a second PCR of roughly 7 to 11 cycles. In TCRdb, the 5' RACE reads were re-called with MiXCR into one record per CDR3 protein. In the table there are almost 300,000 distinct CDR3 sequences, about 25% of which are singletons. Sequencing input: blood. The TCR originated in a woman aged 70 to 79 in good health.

DNA for the CDR3: TGTGCCAGCAGTTACTCGGACGAGCTCTGGGATACGCAGTATTTT. It yields the protein CASSYSDELWDTQYF. This chain connects TRBV6-2 or TRBV6-3 to TRBJ2-3; D remains ambiguous. The CDR3 loop spans 15 amino acids. From germline, CDR1 is MNHEY and CDR2 SVGEGT. V shed 0 bases and J shed 6 bases, with 13 bases lying between them.